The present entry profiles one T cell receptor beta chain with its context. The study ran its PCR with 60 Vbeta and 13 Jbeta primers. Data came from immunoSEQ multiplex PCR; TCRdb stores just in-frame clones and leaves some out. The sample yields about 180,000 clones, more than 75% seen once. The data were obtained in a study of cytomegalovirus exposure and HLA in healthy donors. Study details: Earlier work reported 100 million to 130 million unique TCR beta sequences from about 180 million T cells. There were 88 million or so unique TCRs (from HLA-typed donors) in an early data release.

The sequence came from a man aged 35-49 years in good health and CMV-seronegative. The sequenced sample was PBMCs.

CDR3 protein: CATSRDYEQEGQPQHF. In nucleotides, the CDR3 is TGTGCCACCAGCAGAGATTACGAGCAGGAGGGCCAGCCCCAGCATTTT. The rearrangement uses TRBV15 and TRBJ1-5; no firm D call. This CDR3 has 16 residues. V shed 0 bases and J shed 7 bases, with 16 bases lying between them. Germline CDR1 reads LNHNV; CDR2 reads YYDKDF (reference sequence).